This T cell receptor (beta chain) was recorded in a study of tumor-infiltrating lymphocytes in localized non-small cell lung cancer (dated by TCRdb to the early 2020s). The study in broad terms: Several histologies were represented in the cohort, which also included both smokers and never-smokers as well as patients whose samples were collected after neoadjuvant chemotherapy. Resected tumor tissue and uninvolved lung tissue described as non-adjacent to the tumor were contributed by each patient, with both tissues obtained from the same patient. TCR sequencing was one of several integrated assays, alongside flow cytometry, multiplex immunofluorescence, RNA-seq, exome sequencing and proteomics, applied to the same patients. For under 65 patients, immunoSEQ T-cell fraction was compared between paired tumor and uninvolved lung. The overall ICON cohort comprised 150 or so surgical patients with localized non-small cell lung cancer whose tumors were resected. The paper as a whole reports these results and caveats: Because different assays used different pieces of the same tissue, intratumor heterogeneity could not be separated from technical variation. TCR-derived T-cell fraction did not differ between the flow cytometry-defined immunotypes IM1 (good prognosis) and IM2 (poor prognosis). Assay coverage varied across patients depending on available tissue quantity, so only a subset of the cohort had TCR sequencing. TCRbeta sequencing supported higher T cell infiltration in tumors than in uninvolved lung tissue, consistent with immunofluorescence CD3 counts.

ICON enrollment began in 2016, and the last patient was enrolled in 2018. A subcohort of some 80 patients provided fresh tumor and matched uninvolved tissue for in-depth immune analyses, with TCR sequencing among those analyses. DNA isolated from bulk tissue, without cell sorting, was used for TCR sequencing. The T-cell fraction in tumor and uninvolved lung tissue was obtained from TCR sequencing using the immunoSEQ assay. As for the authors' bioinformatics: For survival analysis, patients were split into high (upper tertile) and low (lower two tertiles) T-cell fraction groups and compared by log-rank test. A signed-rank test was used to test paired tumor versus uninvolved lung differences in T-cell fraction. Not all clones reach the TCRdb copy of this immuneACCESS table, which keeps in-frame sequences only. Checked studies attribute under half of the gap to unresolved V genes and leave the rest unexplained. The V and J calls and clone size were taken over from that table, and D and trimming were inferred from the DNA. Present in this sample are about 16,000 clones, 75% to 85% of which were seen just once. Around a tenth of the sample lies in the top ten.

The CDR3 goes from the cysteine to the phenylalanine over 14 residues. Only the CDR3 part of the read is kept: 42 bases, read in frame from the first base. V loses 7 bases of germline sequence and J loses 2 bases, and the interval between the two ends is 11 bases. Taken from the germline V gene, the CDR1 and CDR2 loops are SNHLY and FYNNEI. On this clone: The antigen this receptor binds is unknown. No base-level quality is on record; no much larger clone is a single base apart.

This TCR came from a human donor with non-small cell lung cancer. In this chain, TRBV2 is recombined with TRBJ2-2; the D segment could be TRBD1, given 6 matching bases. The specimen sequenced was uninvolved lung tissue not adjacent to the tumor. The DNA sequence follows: TGTGCCAGCAAAAGGGGGTTAAACACCGGGGAGCTGTTTTTT. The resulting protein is CASKRGLNTGELFF. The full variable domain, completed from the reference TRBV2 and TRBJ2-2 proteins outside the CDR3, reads EPEVTQTPSHQVTQMGQEVILRCVPISNHLYFYWYRQILGQKVEFLVSFYNNEISEKSEIFDDQFSVERPDGSNFTLKIRSTKLEDSAMYFCASKRGLNTGELFFGEGSRLTVL.